Below are 15 T cell receptor beta chains sequenced from a single sample in a study of CD8 T cells in ankylosing spondylitis. MiXCR was run by TCRdb on the 5' RACE reads, yielding one entry per CDR3 protein. This sample carries about 150,000 distinct CDR3 sequences, approximately 7.4% of them seen once, and the ten largest clones take roughly an eighth. Sequenced input: blood, either unsorted or a sorted T cell fraction (not recorded which). These receptors were taken from a female donor with ankylosing spondylitis or in good health (not recorded which).

This clonotype showed up many times. This chain uses TRBV5-1 with TRBJ2-3; D gene ambiguous. Trimming took 1 base from V and 2 from J, leaving 8 bases between them. This CDR3 spans 14 amino acids. Germline CDR1 SGHRS, CDR2 YFSETQ. CDR3 sequence (DNA): TGCGCCAGCAGCTTGACGCAGAACACAGATACGCAGTATTTT. It encodes CASSLTQNTDTQYF. The full variable domain, rest sourced from reference TRBV5-1 and TRBJ2-3, is KAGVTQTPRYLIKTRGQQVTLSCSPISGHRSVSWYQQTPGQGLQFLFEYFSETQRNKGNFPGRFSGRQFSNSRSEMNVSTLELGDSALYLCASSLTQNTDTQYFGPGTRLTVL.

This clonotype showed up many times. The rearrangement uses TRBV2 and TRBJ2-5; 9 bases map to TRBD2. The CDR3 is made up of 15 amino acids. J was trimmed by 2 bases and V by 4 bases; bases with no gene match: 5. Germline lookup yields CDR1 SNHLY and CDR2 FYNNEI. In nucleotides, the CDR3 is TGTGCCAGCAGTGCGTTAGCGGGGGAACAAGAGACCCAGTACTTC. Protein product: CASSALAGEQETQYF.

This clonotype has a handful of counts. A much larger clone is a single base away; this may be a read error. V and J are TRBV4-2 and TRBJ1-4; D unclear. The CDR3 loop spans 16 amino acids. Trimming took off 6 bases at V and 3 bases at J, with 17 bases between the two ends. Germline-derived CDR1 and CDR2 are LGHNA and YNFKEQ. The CDR3 DNA follows: TGTGCCAGCAGACCCCGACGCCGGCTTTCTAATGAAAAACTGTTTTTT. As protein: CASRPRRRLSNEKLFF.

This clonotype was counted many times. The chain employs TRBV7-9 and TRBJ2-7, with D possibly being TRBD2 (6 bases). Germline CDR1 is SEHNR and CDR2 is FQNEAQ (reference sequence). The length of the CDR3 is 14 residues. Trimming took 5 bases from V and 3 from J, leaving 14 bases between them. In DNA form, the CDR3 reads TGTGCCAGCAGCGGGGGACTTGATTACTACGAGCAGTACTTC. This codes for CASSGGLDYYEQYF.

The CDR3 loop reads CASSLPGQNSPLHF. The CDR3 region has the DNA TGTGCCAGCAGCCTTCCGGGTCAAAATTCACCCCTCCACTTT. V usage is TRBV3-1 and J usage is TRBJ1-6; D unclear. The CDR3 totals 14 residues. Germline V gene sequence: CDR1 LGHDT, CDR2 YNNKEL (reference sequence). The germline V and J ends were trimmed by 4 bases and 7 bases, with 11 bases remaining between them.

This clonotype was recorded at least ten times. V and J are TRBV7-2 and TRBJ2-2, with D possibly TRBD1 on 6 matching bases. V shed 5 bases and J shed 3 bases, with 16 bases lying between them. Germline CDR1 reads SGHTA; CDR2 reads FQGNSA. The CDR3 is 16 residues long. The CDR3 spells CASSGRTGLHTGELFF. CDR3 nucleotide sequence: TGTGCCAGCAGCGGGCGAACAGGGCTACACACCGGGGAGCTGTTTTTT.

This clonotype was seen ten or more times. The V call is TRBV5-1, the J call TRBJ2-3; the match to TRBD1 covers 7 bases. The CDR3 is made up of 16 amino acids. With V trimmed by 3 bases and J by 2 bases, 9 bases remained unmatched. Germline V gene sequence: CDR1 SGHRS, CDR2 YFSETQ. CDR3: CASSSGTAPFTDTQYF. For the CDR3, the DNA is TGCGCCAGCAGCTCGGGGACAGCACCATTCACAGATACGCAGTATTTT.

This clonotype appeared many times. V gene TRBV4-3 combines with J gene TRBJ2-1, with 9 bases identical to TRBD1. This CDR3 spans 17 amino acids. Germline V gives CDR1 LGHNA, CDR2 YSLEER. V was pared by 3 bases and J by 5 bases, with 11 bases of the junction left unmatched. This CDR3 reads CASSQSAGTGTNNEQFF. The CDR3 DNA reads TGCGCCAGCAGCCAGTCAGCCGGGACAGGGACCAACAATGAGCAGTTCTTC.

This clonotype was recorded many times. The rearrangement joins TRBV3-1 to TRBJ1-4; D remains unclear. The germline V gene has CDR1 LGHDT and CDR2 YNNKEL (reference sequence). The germline V and J ends were trimmed by 0 bases and 4 bases, with 6 bases remaining between them. This CDR3 spans 14 amino acids. CDR3 amino acids: CASSQEGRNEKLFF. CDR3 coding DNA: TGTGCCAGCAGCCAAGAGGGTCGTAATGAAAAACTGTTTTTT.

This clonotype has ten or more counts. V gene TRBV9 combines with J gene TRBJ2-1; possibly TRBD2 for D (5 bases). Germline V gene lookup returns CDR1 SGDLS and CDR2 YYNGEE. V lost 2 bases and J 1 base, leaving 16 bases between the germline ends. The CDR3 runs 17 residues. The CDR3 loop reads CASSVNGVLGSYNEQFF. CDR3 in DNA: TGTGCCAGCAGCGTTAACGGGGTCCTCGGATCCTACAATGAGCAGTTCTTC.

At least ten counts were recorded for this clonotype. V usage is TRBV4-3 and J usage is TRBJ1-1; no clear D. The CDR3 extends over 14 amino acids. The V end lost 4 bases, the J end lost 1 base, and 10 bases lay between the germline ends. In germline, CDR1 is LGHNA, CDR2 YSLEER. The chain's CDR3 is CASSRKIENTEAFF. The CDR3 DNA is TGCGCCAGCAGCCGGAAAATAGAGAACACTGAAGCTTTCTTT.

This clonotype has a count of ten or more. The chain uses TRBV5-1 and TRBJ1-2, with D maybe TRBD1 (5 bases). Germline CDR1 is SGHRS and CDR2 is YFSETQ. V was pared by 6 bases and J by 8 bases, with 17 bases between. This CDR3 contains 13 residues. CDR3 sequence (DNA): TGCGCCAGCATCGGGACGCCCGCTGGGGGCTACACCTTC. It yields the protein CASIGTPAGGYTF.

This clonotype was counted at least ten times. The CDR3 nucleotides are TGTGCCAGCAGCTTCCCTTTACTAGGTTCCGAGCAGTACTTC. This gives the protein CASSFPLLGSEQYF. The chain couples TRBV7-2 to TRBJ2-7; D may be TRBD2 (5 bases). Germline V gene data show CDR1 as SGHTA and CDR2 as FQGNSA. This CDR3 contains 14 residues. Trimming pared 3 bases from V and 6 bases from J, leaving 15 bases between. The complete variable domain, with remaining parts taken from reference TRBV7-2 and TRBJ2-7, reads GAGVSQSPSNKVTEKGKDVELRCDPISGHTALYWYRQSLGQGLEFLIYFQGNSAPDKSGLPSDRFSAERTGGSVSTLTIQRTQQEDSAVYLCASSFPLLGSEQYFGPGTRLTVT.

Ten or more counts support this clonotype. The chain combines TRBV15 with TRBJ1-2; D not resolved. V was shortened by 0 bases and J by 8 bases, with 16 bases between the two germline ends. CDR1 LNHNV and CDR2 YYDKDF come from the germline V gene (reference sequence). There are 15 residues in the CDR3. The CDR3 region has the DNA TGTGCCACCAGCAGAGAGCGGTCACCCTTCCAGGGCTACACCTTC. It yields the protein CATSRERSPFQGYTF.

This clonotype was observed many times. The V call is TRBV5-1, the J call TRBJ2-1, with 11 bases that match TRBD1. The CDR3 is 15 amino acids. The V segment lost 4 bases and the J segment 11 bases; nucleotides outside the gene matches: 11. CDR1 is SGHRS and CDR2 is YFSETQ in the germline V gene. The CDR3 protein is CASSTGQGAYNKQFF. CDR3 nucleotides: TGCGCCAGCAGCACCGGACAGGGGGCGTATAACAAGCAGTTCTTC.